This record covers a single TCR beta chain. Its specificity is not known. The sample comes from a study of cytomegalovirus exposure and HLA in healthy donors. Study-wide points: In a later analysis, TCR beta V- and J-gene trimming showed a link to a missense DCLRE1C variant.

V was clipped by 11 bases and J by 4 bases; unmatched bases: 12. The CDR3 extends over 14 amino acids. CDR1 is MNHEY and CDR2 is SVGAGI in the germline V gene. A multiplex PCR was run with 60 Vbeta primers and 13 Jbeta primers. Clones were sequenced by immunoSEQ multiplex PCR, and TCRdb holds only the in-frame ones, with some missing. The sample includes about 130,000 clones, about 80% of them seen just once. The rearrangement joins TRBV6-5 to TRBJ2-7; TRBD2 agrees at 9 bases. The receptor comes from a middle-aged man in good health and CMV-seronegative. The sample consisted of PBMCs. CDR3 residues: CAVTSAGGPYEQYF. The CDR3 coding sequence is TGTGCCGTGACCTCGGCGGGAGGGCCTTACGAGCAGTACTTC.